This is a list of T cell receptor beta chains from one sample in a study of T cell changes during pregnancy in multiple sclerosis. Some clones are missing from TCRdb's copy, which holds only in-frame ones; the method was immunoSEQ multiplex PCR. Among some 41,000 clones listed, 90% to 95% were seen once. Sequenced here: CD8+ T cells from peripheral blood mononuclear cells, sampled in the third trimester of pregnancy. The receptors shown here come from a female donor with multiple sclerosis, enrolled in a pregnancy study. Both conserved end residues are part of each CDR3. The D gene is left open where the match is weak. Only some rows state a clone size, as once, few, many or a class for expanded clones.

j_call,d_call,cdr3_length,v_call,clone_size,cdr3_aa,cdr3_nt
TRBJ1-2,.,11,TRBV29-1,.,CSVDDRNGYTF,TGCAGCGTTGACGACAGAAATGGCTACACCTTC
TRBJ2-2,.,14,TRBV5-1,.,CASTMESVTGELFF,TGCGCCAGCACCATGGAGTCGGTCACCGGGGAGCTGTTTTTT
TRBJ2-1,TRBD1,15,TRBV7-6,once,CASSPGTVKGDEQFF,TGTGCCAGCAGCCCCGGGACAGTGAAAGGGGATGAGCAGTTCTTC
TRBJ2-1,TRBD2,18,TRBV5-1,.,CASSSTHPGLADYNEQFF,TGCGCCAGCAGCTCCACACACCCGGGACTAGCGGATTACAATGAGCAGTTCTTC
TRBJ1-3,.,15,TRBV2,.,CASSDGLDSGNTIYF,TGTGCCAGCAGTGACGGTTTAGACTCTGGAAACACCATATATTTT
TRBJ2-1,.,14,TRBV11-2,.,CASSYESSYNEQFF,TGTGCCAGCAGCTATGAGAGCTCCTACAATGAGCAGTTCTTC
TRBJ1-1,.,17,TRBV7-9,.,CASSKRDNTFMNTEAFF,TGTGCCAGCAGCAAACGGGACAATACATTTATGAACACTGAAGCTTTCTTT
TRBJ2-7,TRBD2,15,TRBV28,.,CASRLGLAGNDEQYF,TGTGCCAGCAGACTAGGACTAGCGGGAAACGACGAGCAGTACTTC
TRBJ2-7,TRBD2,17,TRBV28,.,CASSLRDTPSGSNEQYF,TGTGCCAGCAGTTTACGGGACACGCCTAGCGGGAGCAACGAGCAGTACTTC
TRBJ2-2,TRBD1,15,TRBV19,.,CASAWDRGVDRELFF,TGTGCCAGTGCCTGGGACAGGGGGGTTGACCGGGAGCTGTTTTTT
TRBJ2-5,.,15,TRBV4-3,.,CASSQGVWGSETQYF,TGCGCCAGCAGCCAAGGGGTTTGGGGCTCGGAGACCCAGTACTTC
TRBJ1-2,.,14,TRBV5-6,.,CASSLAVFNYGYTF,TGTGCCAGCAGCTTGGCCGTATTTAACTATGGCTACACCTTC